This TCR beta chain was sequenced in a study of cytomegalovirus exposure and HLA in healthy donors. This clone was observed a few times. The antigen remains undetermined. Germline values: CDR1 SGHTA, CDR2 FQGTGA. V shed 5 bases and J shed 11 bases, with 14 bases lying between them. This CDR3 is built from 12 residues. In the PCR, 60 Vbeta and 13 Jbeta primers were used. Method: immunoSEQ multiplex PCR; TCRdb's copy keeps in-frame clones and lacks some. Among fewer than 200,000 clones listed, 55% to 75% were seen once. For the donor in question, CMV serostatus went unrecorded. Study outcomes and limitations: Data from an earlier analysis indicated that most TCR beta V segments were productive either about 87% or about 30% of the time. There were some public TCRs occurring in many donors, but most TCR sequences were rare.

The sample consisted of PBMCs. The TCR comes from a human donor in good health. This rearrangement joins TRBV7-3 to TRBJ2-3, with D possibly TRBD1 on 5 matching bases. CDR3 nucleotide sequence: TGTGCCAGCAGCATAGACAGCAATAGGCAGTATTTT. Protein sequence: CASSIDSNRQYF.